Below, one T cell receptor (beta chain) is given with its context. This clonotype came up many times. The antigen it recognizes is unknown. No much larger clone exists at a distance of one base, and base qualities are not known. V drops 0 bases and J drops 7 bases, leaving 18 bases in between. The CDR3, from cysteine to phenylalanine, totals 15 residues. Just the 45-base CDR3 DNA is kept, in frame starting at base 1. The germline V gene encodes CDR1 DFQATT and CDR2 SNEGSKA (reference sequence). This record belongs to a study of neurological immune-mediated disorders (dated by TCRdb to the late 2010s). Regarding the complete study: Among the 35 or so multiple sclerosis patients, approximately 30 had relapsing-remitting MS and 3 had secondary progressive MS. Longitudinal samples, technical triplicates and paired sorted CD4+ and CD8+ T-cell subsets, alongside PBMC samples, were included among the approximately 100 TCR-beta libraries. The cohort included approximately 68 subjects: roughly 15 with HAM/TSP, about 34 with multiple sclerosis, and 20 or so healthy controls. The study compared peripheral blood TCR-beta repertoires of HTLV-I-associated myelopathy (HAM/TSP) patients, multiple sclerosis patients and healthy controls using UMI-based sequencing.

For the unsorted PBMC libraries, 2 million PBMCs were stored in RNAlater at -80 degrees C until RNA extraction and were used to generate the libraries. Multiple sclerosis patients were enrolled in a US clinical protocol evaluating disease progression by magnetic resonance imaging. Peripheral blood underwent Ficoll-Hypaque density gradient centrifugation to isolate PBMCs, which were then cryopreserved in liquid nitrogen. To synthesize cDNA, template-switch 5'RACE was performed with a primer carrying a 10-nucleotide random unique molecular identifier so that each TCR transcript was tagged. Every sequencing run yielded over 180 million TCR-beta sequences covering 15-18 subjects. Total RNA was extracted with the RNeasy kit. Using the KAPA Real-time Library Amplification kit, TCR-beta VDJ regions were amplified with primers for the TCR constant region and the 5'RACE anchor. Sample indexes and Illumina adaptors were added in a first PCR, after which library yield was increased in a second PCR. After Ampure bead purification, the TCR product of roughly 650 bp was size-selected on a 2% E-gel SizeSelection system. Before pooling, library quality was checked on a Bioanalyzer, concentration was measured with Qubit, and libraries were quantified with the Kapa Library Quantification kit. An Illumina HiSeq 2500 was used to sequence the libraries paired-end at 2 x 150 bp. To increase sequence diversity, roughly 23-30% phiX was spiked into each library pool. In the source study's methods: The UMI-based MiGEC pipeline processed quality-filtered reads and removed over 90% of raw TCR sequences during error correction. IMGT germline references were used for aligning VDJ genes, and each clonotype was defined as a unique CDR3 amino acid sequence together with its V-J genes. Clonal expansion, Shannon diversity, and CDR3 relatedness (CalcPairwiseDistances, ClusterSamples) were evaluated with VDJtools, and phylogenetic trees were built with CLCbio workbench. Expanded clones were defined as having at least 8 unique UMIs, based on coefficient-of-variation modelling across technical triplicates. The raw public reads went through TCRdb reprocessing: fastp at Q25, MiXCR clone calling, in-frame beta chains kept. All rows with the same CDR3 protein become a single entry with the most common DNA and genes. These V and J calls derive from TCRdb rather than the authors' analysis. The table for this sample lists 54,000 or so distinct CDR3 sequences; under 4.5% of them were counted only once. The top ten clonotypes cover approximately 3.1% of the sample.

Points the paper makes about the study in general: Repertoires from 18 of 34 MS patients were grouped by phylogenetic analysis into a cluster of related CDR3 sequences, suggesting a possible repertoire-level signature. No association of the MS cluster with clinical or MRI features was observed, and the need for larger cohorts was stated by the authors. No identical CDR3 amino acid sequences were shared among expanded clones across subjects, suggesting private TCR-beta repertoires in all groups. TCR clonal expansion was greatest in HAM/TSP patients and smallest in MS patients, who ranked below even healthy controls.

The chain employs TRBV20-1 and TRBJ2-5; a tentative D match to TRBD2 spans 7 bases. Sequenced sample: PBMCs. The source is a woman between 25 and 40 years old with multiple sclerosis. The CDR3 protein is CSARDLGGGHGTQYF. The nucleotide sequence is given as TGCAGTGCTAGAGATCTAGGCGGGGGCCACGGGACCCAGTACTTC.